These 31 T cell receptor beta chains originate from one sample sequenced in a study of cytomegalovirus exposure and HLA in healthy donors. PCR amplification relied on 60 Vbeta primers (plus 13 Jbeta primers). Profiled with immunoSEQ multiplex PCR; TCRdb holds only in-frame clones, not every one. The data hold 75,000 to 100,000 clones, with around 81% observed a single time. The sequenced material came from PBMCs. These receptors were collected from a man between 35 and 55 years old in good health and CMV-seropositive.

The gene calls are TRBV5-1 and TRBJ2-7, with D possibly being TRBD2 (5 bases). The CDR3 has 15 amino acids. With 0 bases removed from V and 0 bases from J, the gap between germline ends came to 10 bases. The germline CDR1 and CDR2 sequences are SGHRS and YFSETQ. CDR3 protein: CASSLDPGDSYEQYF. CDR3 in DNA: TGCGCCAGCAGCTTGGATCCCGGGGACTCCTACGAGCAGTACTTC.

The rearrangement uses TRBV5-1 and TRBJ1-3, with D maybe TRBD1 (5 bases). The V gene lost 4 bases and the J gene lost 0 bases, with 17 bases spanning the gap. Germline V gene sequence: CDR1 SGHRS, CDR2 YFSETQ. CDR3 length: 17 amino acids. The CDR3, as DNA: TGCGCCAGCAGCCCGGGGAGGGGTGAGAGCTCTGGAAACACCATATATTTT. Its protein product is CASSPGRGESSGNTIYF.

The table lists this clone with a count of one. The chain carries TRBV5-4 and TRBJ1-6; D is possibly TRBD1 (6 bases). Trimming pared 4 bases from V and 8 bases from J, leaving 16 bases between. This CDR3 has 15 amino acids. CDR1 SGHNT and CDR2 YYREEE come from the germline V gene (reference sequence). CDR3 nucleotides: TGTGCCAGCAGCCCTGCTACAGGGTGGGATTCACCCCTCCACTTT. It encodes CASSPATGWDSPLHF.

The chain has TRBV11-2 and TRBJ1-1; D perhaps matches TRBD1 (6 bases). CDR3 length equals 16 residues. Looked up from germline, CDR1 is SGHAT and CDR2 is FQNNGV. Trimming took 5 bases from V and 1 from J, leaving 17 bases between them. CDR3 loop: CASSHRGGSSNTEAFF. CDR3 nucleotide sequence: TGTGCCAGCAGCCACCGGGGGGGCTCCTCGAACACTGAAGCTTTCTTT.

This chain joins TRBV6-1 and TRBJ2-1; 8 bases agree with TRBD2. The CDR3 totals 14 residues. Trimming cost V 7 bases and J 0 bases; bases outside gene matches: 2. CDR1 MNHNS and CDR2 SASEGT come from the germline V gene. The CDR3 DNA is TGTGCCAGCAAGCGGGGGAGCTCCTACAATGAGCAGTTCTTC. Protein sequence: CASKRGSSYNEQFF.

For the CDR3, the DNA is TGTGCCAGCAGTTTACGGACAGGGCTAATCGAGCCCCAGCATTTT. Its translation: CASSLRTGLIEPQHF. The chain links TRBV6-5 to TRBJ1-5; TRBD1 aligns across 8 bases. This CDR3 region has 15 residues. Germline assignment: CDR1 MNHEY and CDR2 SVGAGI. Trimming at V came to 4 bases and at J to 8 bases, leaving 10 bases not matched to a gene.

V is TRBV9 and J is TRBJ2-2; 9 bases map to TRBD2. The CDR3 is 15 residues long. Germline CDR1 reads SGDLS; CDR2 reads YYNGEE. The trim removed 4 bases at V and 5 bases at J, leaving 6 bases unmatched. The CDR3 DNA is TGTGCCAGCAGCAACAGACTAGCGGCTACCGGGGAGCTGTTTTTT. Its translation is CASSNRLAATGELFF. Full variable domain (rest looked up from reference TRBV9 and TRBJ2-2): DSGVTQTPKHLITATGQRVTLRCSPRSGDLSVYWYQQSLDQGLQFLIQYYNGEERAKGNILERFSAQQFPDLHSELNLSSLELGDSALYFCASSNRLAATGELFFGEGSRLTVL.

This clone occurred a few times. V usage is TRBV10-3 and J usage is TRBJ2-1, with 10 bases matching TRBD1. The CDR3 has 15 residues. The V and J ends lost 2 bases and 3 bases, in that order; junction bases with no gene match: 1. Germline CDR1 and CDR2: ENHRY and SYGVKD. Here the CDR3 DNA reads TGTGCCATCAGTGAGCGGACAGGGGGCTACAATGAGCAGTTCTTC. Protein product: CAISERTGGYNEQFF.

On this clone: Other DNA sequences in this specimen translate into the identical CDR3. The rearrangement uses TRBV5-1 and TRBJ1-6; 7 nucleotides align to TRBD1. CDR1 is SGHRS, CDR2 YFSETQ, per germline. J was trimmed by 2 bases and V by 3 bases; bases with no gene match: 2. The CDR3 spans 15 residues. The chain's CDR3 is CASSSGTAYNSPLHF. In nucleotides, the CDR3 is TGCGCCAGCAGCTCCGGGACAGCCTATAATTCACCCCTCCACTTT.

The CDR3 nucleotides read TGTGCCAGCTCACCAGCCAATGGACTAGCGGGGGCGGATACGCAGTATTTT. Protein product: CASSPANGLAGADTQYF. V is TRBV18 and J is TRBJ2-3; 13 positions match TRBD2. V shed 2 bases, J shed 6 bases, and the junction held 8 bases outside the gene matches. Germline V gives CDR1 KGHSH, CDR2 LQKENI. This CDR3 has 17 residues.

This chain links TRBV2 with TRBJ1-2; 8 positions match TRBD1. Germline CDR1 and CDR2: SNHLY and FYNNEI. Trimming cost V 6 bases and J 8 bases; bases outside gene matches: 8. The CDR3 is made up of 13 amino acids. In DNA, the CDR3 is TGTGCCAGCAGAGGACAGGGAATTGGCGGCTACACCTTC. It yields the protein CASRGQGIGGYTF.

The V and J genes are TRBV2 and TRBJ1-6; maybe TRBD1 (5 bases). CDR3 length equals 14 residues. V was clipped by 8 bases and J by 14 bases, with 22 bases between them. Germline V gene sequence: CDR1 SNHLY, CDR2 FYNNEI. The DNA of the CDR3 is TGTGCCAGCTACCGGGGGGGGAACGGGGCTGCCCTCCACTTT. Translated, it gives CASYRGGNGAALHF.

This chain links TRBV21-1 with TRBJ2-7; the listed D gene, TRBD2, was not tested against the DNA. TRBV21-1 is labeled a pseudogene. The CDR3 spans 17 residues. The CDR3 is CASSKARSSGGLYEQYF. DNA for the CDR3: TGTGCCAGCAGCAAAGCGCGCTCTAGCGGGGGACTCTACGAGCAGTACTTC.

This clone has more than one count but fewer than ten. In DNA, the CDR3 is TGTGCCAGCAGCTTAGAGGGGGCACGGGAGACCCAGTACTTC. It is translated as CASSLEGARETQYF. This rearrangement joins TRBV5-6 to TRBJ2-5; 7 positions agree with TRBD1. V was clipped by 2 bases and J by 5 bases; unmatched bases: 6. CDR1 and CDR2 from the germline V gene are SGHDT and YYEEEE. The CDR3 is made up of 14 amino acids.

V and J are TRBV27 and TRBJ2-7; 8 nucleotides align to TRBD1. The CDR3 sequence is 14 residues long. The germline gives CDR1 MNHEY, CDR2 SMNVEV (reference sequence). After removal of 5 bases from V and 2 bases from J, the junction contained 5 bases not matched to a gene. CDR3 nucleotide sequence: TGTGCCAGCAGTCCATGGGACAGGACCTACGAGCAGTACTTC. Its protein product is CASSPWDRTYEQYF.

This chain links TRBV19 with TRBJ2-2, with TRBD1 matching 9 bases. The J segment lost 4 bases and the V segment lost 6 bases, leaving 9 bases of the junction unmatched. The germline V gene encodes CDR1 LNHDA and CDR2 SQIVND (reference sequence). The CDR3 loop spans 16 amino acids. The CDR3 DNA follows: TGTGCCAGTAGCAAAACAGGGGGCTCTGGCACCGGGGAGCTGTTTTTT. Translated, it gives CASSKTGGSGTGELFF.

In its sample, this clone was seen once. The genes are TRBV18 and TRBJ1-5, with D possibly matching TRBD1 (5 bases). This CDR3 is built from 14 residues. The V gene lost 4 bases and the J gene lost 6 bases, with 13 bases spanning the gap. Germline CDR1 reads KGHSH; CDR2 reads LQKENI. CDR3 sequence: CASSLGTGGQPQHF. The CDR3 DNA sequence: TGTGCCAGCTCACTAGGGACCGGGGGTCAGCCCCAGCATTTT.

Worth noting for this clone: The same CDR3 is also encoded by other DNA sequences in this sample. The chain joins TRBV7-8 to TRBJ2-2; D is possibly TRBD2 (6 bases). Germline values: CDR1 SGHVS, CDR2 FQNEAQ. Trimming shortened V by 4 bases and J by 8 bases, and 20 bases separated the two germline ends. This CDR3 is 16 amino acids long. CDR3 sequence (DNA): TGTGCCAGCAGCTCGCGGATTTGGGGAGGATCTGGGGAGCTGTTTTTT. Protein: CASSSRIWGGSGELFF.

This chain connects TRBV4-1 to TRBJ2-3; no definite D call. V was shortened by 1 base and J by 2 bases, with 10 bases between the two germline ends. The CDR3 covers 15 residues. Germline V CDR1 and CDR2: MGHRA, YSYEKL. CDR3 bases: TGCGCCAGCAGCCAAGTGTACACGTACACAGATACGCAGTATTTT. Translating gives CASSQVYTYTDTQYF.

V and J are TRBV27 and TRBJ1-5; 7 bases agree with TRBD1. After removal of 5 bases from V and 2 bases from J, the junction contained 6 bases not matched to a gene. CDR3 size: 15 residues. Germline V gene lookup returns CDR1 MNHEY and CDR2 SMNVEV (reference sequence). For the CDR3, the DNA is TGTGCCAGCAGTCGCACAGGGGCGGGCAATCAGCCCCAGCATTTT. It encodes CASSRTGAGNQPQHF.

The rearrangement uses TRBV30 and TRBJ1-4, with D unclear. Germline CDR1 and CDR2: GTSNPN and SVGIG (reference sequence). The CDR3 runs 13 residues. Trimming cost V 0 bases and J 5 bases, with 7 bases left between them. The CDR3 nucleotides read TGTGCCTGGAGTGTAGACTTAAATGAAAAACTGTTTTTT. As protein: CAWSVDLNEKLFF.

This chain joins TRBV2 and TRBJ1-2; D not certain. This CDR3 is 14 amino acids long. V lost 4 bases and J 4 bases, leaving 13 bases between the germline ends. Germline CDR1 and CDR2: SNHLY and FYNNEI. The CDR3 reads CASSGVTDGYGYTF. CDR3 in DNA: TGTGCCAGCAGTGGAGTTACAGACGGCTATGGCTACACCTTC.

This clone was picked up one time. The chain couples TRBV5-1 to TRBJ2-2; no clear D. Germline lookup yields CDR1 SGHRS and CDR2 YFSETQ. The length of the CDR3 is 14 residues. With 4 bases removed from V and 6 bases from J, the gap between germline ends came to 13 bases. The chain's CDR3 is CASSAGVSPGELFF. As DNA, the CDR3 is TGCGCCAGCAGCGCTGGAGTTTCCCCCGGGGAGCTGTTTTTT.

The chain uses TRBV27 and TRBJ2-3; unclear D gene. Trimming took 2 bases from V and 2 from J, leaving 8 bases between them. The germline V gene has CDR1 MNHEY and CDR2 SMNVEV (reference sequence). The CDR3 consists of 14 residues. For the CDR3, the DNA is TGTGCCAGCAGTTTAGCGGTTATCACAGATACGCAGTATTTT. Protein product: CASSLAVITDTQYF.

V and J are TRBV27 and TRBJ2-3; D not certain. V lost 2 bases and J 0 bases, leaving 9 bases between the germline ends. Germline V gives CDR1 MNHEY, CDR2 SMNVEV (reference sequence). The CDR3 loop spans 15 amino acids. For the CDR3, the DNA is TGTGCCAGCAGTTTAGGGCGTTTTAGCACAGATACGCAGTATTTT. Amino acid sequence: CASSLGRFSTDTQYF.

The CDR3 protein is CAISVGGYTEAFF. In DNA form, the CDR3 reads TGTGCCATCAGTGTAGGGGGATACACTGAAGCTTTCTTT. V gene TRBV10-3 combines with J gene TRBJ1-1; possibly TRBD1 for D (6 bases). Trimming stripped 4 bases from V and 3 bases from J, with 9 bases between. This CDR3 contains 13 residues. Germline V gene sequence: CDR1 ENHRY, CDR2 SYGVKD.

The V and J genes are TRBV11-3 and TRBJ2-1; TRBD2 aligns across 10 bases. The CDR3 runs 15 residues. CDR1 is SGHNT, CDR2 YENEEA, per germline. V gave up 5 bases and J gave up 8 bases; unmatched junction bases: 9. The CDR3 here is CASSLGPSGGYEQFF. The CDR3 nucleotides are TGTGCCAGCAGCCTAGGGCCTAGCGGGGGCTATGAGCAGTTCTTC.

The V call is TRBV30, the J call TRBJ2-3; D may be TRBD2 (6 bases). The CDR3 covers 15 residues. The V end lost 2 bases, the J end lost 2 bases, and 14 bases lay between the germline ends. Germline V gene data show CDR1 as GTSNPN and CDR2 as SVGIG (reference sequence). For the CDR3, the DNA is TGTGCCTGGAGTTCCCGGGACTCTTTCACAGATACGCAGTATTTT. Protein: CAWSSRDSFTDTQYF. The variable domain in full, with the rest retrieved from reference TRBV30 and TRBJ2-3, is SQTIHQWPATLVQPVGSPLSLECTVEGTSNPNLYWYRQAAGRGLQLLFYSVGIGQISSEVPQNLSASRPQDRQFILSSKKLLLSDSGFYLCAWSSRDSFTDTQYFGPGTRLTVL.

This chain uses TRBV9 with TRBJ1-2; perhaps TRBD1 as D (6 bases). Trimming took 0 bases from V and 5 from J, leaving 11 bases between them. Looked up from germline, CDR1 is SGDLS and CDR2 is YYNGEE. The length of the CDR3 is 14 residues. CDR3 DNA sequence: TGTGCCAGCAGCGTAGGGGCAGGGGAGTATGGCTACACCTTC. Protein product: CASSVGAGEYGYTF.

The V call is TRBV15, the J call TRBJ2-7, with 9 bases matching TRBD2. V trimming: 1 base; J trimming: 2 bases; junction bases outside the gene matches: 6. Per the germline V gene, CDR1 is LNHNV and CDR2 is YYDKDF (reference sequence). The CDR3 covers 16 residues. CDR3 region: CATSRGLAGSTYEQYF. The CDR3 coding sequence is TGTGCCACCAGCAGAGGGCTAGCGGGATCGACCTACGAGCAGTACTTC. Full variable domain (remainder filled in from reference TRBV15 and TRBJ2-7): DAMVIQNPRYQVTQFGKPVTLSCSQTLNHNVMYWYQQKSSQAPKLLFHYYDKDFNNEADTPDNFQSRRPNTSFCFLDIRSPGLGDTAMYLCATSRGLAGSTYEQYFGPGTRLTVT.

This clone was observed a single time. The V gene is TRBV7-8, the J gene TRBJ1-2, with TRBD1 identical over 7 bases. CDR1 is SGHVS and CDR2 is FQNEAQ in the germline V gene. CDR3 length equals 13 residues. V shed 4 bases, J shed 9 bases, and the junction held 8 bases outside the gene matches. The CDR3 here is CASSSQGVGRYTF. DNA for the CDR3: TGTGCCAGCAGCTCCCAGGGGGTCGGGCGCTACACCTTC. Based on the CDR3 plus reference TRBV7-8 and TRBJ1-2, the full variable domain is GAGVSQSPRYKVAKRGQDVALRCDPISGHVSLFWYQQALGQGPEFLTYFQNEAQLDKSGLPSDRFFAERPEGSVSTLKIQRTQQEDSAVYLCASSSQGVGRYTFGSGTRLTVV.